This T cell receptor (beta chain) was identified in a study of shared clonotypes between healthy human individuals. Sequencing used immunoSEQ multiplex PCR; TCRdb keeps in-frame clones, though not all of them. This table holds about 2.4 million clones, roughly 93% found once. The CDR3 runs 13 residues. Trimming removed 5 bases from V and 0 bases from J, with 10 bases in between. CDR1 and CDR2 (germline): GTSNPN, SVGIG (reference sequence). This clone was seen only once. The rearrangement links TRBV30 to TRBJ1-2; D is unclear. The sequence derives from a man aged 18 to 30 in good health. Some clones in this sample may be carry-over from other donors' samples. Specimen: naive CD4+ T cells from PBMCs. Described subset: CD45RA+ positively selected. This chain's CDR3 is CAWSGGSNYGYTF. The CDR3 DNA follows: TGTGCCTGGTCGGGCGGCTCTAACTATGGCTACACCTTC.